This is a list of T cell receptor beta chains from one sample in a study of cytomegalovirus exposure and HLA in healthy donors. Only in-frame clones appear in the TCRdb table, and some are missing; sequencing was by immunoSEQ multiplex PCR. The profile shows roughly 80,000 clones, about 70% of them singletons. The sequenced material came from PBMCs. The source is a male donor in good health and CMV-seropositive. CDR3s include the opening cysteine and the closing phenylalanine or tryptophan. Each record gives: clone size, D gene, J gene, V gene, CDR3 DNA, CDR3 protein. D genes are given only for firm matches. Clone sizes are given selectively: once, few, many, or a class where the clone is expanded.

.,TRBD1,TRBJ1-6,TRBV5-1,TGCGCCAGCAGCGGGGGGACAGGGGGAAGTTCACCCCTCCACTTT,CASSGGTGGSSPLHF
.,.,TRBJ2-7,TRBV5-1,TGCGCCAGCAGCCAGGAAACAGGACCCTACGAGCAGTACTTC,CASSQETGPYEQYF
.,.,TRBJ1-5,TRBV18,TGTGCCAGCTCGGCGGGCCAAAATCAGCCCCAGCATTTT,CASSAGQNQPQHF
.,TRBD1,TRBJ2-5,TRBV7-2,TGTGCCAGCAGCTTCAATCAAGGACAGGGGGTAGAGACCCAGTACTTC,CASSFNQGQGVETQYF
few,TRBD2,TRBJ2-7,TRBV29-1,TGCAGCGTTCGGAACGCGGGAGAGGGCGAGCAGTACTTC,CSVRNAGEGEQYF
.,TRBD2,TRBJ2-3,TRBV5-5,TGTGCCAGCAGCTCTCCGGGACTAGCGGTTGGAAATACGCAGTATTTT,CASSSPGLAVGNTQYF
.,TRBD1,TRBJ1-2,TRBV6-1,TGTGCCAGCAGTGAACCGCAGGGGGTCTATGGCTACACCTTC,CASSEPQGVYGYTF
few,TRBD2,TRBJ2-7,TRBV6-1,TGTGCCAGCAGGACTAGCGGGAGAGGGTACGAGCAGTACTTC,CASRTSGRGYEQYF
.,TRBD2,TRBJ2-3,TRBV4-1,TGCGCCAGCAGCCAGGGAGGGCCCACAGATACGCAGTATTTT,CASSQGGPTDTQYF
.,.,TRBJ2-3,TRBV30,TGTGCCTGGAGTGTCGGTCGGGACACAGATACGCAGTATTTT,CAWSVGRDTDTQYF
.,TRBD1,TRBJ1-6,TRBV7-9,TGTGCCAGCAGTCCCAGGGTGACAGGGGATAATTCACCCCTCCACTTT,CASSPRVTGDNSPLHF
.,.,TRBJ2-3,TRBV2,TGTGCCAGGTCTCAAGGGGTTTCAGGAACAGATACGCAGTATTTT,CARSQGVSGTDTQYF
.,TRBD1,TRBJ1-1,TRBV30,TGTGCCTGGAGTGGACAGGGTGGAAACACTGAAGCTTTCTTT,CAWSGQGGNTEAFF